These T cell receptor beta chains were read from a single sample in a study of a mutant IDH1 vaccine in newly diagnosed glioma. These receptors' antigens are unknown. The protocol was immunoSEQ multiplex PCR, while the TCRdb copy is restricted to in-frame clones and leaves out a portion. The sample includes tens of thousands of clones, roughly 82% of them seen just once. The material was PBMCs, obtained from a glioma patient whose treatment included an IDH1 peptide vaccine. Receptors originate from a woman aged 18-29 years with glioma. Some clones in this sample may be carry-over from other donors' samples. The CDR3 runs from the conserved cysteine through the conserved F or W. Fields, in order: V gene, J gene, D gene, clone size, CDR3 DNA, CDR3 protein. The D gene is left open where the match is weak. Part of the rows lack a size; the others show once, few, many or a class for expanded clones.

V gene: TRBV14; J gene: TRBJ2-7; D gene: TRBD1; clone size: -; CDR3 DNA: TGTGCCAGCAGCCAAGTGTGGGGGCAGGGGGCCTACGAGCAGTACTTC; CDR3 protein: CASSQVWGQGAYEQYF
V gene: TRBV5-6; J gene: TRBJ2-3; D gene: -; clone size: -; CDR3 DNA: TGTGCCAGCAGCTTGGTTGACTTTCCTAGCACAGATACGCAGTATTTT; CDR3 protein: CASSLVDFPSTDTQYF
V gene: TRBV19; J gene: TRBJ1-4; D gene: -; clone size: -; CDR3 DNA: TGTGCCAGTAGTGCCCAACTAGGGGAAAAACTGTTTTTT; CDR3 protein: CASSAQLGEKLFF
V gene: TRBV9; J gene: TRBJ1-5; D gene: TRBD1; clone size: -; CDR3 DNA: TGTGCCAGCAGCGCTGGGACAGGGCATCAGCCCCAGCATTTT; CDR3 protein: CASSAGTGHQPQHF
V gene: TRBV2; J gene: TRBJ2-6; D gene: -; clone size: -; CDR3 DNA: TGTGCCAGAGGAGGATCATCTGGGGCCAACGTCCTGACTTTC; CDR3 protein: CARGGSSGANVLTF
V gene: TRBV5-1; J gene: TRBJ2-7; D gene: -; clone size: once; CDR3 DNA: TGCGCCAGCAGCTTGGACTATTCCTACGAGCAGTACTTC; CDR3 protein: CASSLDYSYEQYF
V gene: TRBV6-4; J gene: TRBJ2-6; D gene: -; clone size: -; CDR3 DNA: TGTGCCAGCAGTGACGGGGGACGAGCCTCTGGGGCCAACGTCCTGACTTTC; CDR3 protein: CASSDGGRASGANVLTF
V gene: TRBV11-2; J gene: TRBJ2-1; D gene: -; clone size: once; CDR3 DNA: TGTGCCAGCAGCTTAGGTGGTTGGGCCTCCTACAATGAGCAGTTCTTC; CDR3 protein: CASSLGGWASYNEQFF
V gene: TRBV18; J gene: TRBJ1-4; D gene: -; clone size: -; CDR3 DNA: TGTGCCAGCTCCCGAAACGGGGCAACTAATGAAAAACTGTTTTTT; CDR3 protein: CASSRNGATNEKLFF
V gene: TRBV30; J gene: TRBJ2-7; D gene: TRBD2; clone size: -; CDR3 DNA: TGTGCCTTCCAGCGGGAGGAATACGAGCAGTACTTC; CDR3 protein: CAFQREEYEQYF
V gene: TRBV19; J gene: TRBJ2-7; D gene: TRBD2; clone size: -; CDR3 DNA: TGTGCCAGTAGCAGTTGGACTAGCGACTTCTCCTACGAGCAGTACTTC; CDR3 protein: CASSSWTSDFSYEQYF
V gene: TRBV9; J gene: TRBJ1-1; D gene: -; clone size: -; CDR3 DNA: TGTGCCAGCAGCGTAGACCCAGGGCTGAACACTGAAGCTTTCTTT; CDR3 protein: CASSVDPGLNTEAFF
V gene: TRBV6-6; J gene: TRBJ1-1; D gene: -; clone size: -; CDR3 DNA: TGTGCCAGCACACTCTTCGCGAACACTGAAGCTTTCTTT; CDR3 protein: CASTLFANTEAFF
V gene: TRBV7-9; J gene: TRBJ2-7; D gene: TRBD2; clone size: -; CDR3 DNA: TGTGCCAGCAGCTTCAATAGCGGGAGGAGAGACGAGCAGTACTTC; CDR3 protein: CASSFNSGRRDEQYF
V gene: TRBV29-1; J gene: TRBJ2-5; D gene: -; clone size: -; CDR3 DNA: TGCAGCGGGAGAATACAGGGTTTGGTGGAGACCCAGTACTTC; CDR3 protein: CSGRIQGLVETQYF
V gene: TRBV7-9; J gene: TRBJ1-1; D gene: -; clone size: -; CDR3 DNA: TGTGCACCCGGTGGGGCGCGGGATTACGCTGAAGCTTTCTTT; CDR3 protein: CAPGGARDYAEAFF
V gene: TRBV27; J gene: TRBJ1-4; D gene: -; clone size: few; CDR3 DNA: TGTGCCAGCAGTTTACGTTCAGGGCGCACTGAAAAACTGTTTTTT; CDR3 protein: CASSLRSGRTEKLFF
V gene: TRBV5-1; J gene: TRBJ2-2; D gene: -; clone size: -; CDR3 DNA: TGCGCCAGCAGCTTGCTTGGGGGACACACCGGGGAGCTGTTTTTT; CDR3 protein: CASSLLGGHTGELFF
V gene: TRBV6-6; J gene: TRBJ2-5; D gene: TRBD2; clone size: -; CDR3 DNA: TGTGCCAGCAGTTACTCGACTAGCGGAGAGACCCAGTACTTC; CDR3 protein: CASSYSTSGETQYF
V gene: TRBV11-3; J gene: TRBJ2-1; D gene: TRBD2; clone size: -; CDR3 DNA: TGTGCCAGCGAGGGACTAGCGGGATCCTCCTACAATGAGCAGTTCTTC; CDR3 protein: CASEGLAGSSYNEQFF
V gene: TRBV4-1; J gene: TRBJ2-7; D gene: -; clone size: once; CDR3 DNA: TGCGCCAGCAGCCGAGGACTGGTAAGCTCCTACGAGCAGTACTTC; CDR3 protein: CASSRGLVSSYEQYF
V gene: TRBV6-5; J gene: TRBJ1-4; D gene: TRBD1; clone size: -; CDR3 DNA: TGTGCCAGCAGAATCAGGGGGCTATGGGAAAAACTGTTTTTT; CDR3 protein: CASRIRGLWEKLFF
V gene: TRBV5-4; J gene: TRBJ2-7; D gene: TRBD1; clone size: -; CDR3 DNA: TGTGCCAGCAGCCCTCCTGGGACAGGCTCCTACGAGCAGTACTTC; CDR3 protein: CASSPPGTGSYEQYF
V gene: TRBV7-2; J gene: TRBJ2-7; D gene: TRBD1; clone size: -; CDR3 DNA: TGTGCCAGCAGCCGCCCGGGACAGAGCCTCTACGAGCAGTACTTC; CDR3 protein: CASSRPGQSLYEQYF
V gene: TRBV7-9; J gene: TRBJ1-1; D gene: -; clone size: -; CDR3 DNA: TGTGCCAGCAGCCATTTCGGAGAAGCTTTCTTT; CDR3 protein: CASSHFGEAFF
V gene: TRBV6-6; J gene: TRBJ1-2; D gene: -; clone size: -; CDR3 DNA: TGTGCCAGCACCGAAAGACAAGGTGGCTACACCTTC; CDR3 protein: CASTERQGGYTF
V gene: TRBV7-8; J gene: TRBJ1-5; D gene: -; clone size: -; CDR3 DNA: TGTGCCAGCAGCTTAGTGCAGGGGAATCAGCCCCAGCATTTT; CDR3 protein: CASSLVQGNQPQHF
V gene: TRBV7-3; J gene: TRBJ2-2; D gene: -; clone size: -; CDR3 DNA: TGTGCCAGCAGCCGTAAGGTGAGCGAGAACACCGGGGAGCTGTTTTTT; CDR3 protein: CASSRKVSENTGELFF
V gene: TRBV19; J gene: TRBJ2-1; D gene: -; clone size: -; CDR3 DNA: TGTGCCAGTAGTATAGAAGATGAGCAGTTCTTC; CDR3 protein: CASSIEDEQFF
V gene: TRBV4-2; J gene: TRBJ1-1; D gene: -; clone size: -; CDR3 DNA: TGTGCCAGCAGCCAAGTGGGACAAGGATTTGAAGCTTTCTTT; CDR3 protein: CASSQVGQGFEAFF
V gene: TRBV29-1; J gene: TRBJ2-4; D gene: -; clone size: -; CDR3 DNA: TGCAGCGTTGAGGTTCGGGGTCTAGCCAAAAACATTCAGTACTTC; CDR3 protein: CSVEVRGLAKNIQYF
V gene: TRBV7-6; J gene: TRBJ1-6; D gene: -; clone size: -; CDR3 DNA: TGTGCCAGCAGCTTAGAGCCAGGGTATAATTCACCCCTCCACTTT; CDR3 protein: CASSLEPGYNSPLHF
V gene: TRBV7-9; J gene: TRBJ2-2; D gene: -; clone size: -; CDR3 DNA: TGTGCCAGCAGGGACAAACTCACCGGGGAGCTGTTTTTT; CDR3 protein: CASRDKLTGELFF
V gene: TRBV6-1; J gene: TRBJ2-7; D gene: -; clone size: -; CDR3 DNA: TGTGCCAGCCTGGGACGGTCCTACGAGCAGTACTTC; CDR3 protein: CASLGRSYEQYF
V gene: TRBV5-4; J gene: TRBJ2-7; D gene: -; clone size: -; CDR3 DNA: TGTGCCAGCAGCTTGGGGCCCGGGGGCGCGACCTACGAGCAGTACTTC; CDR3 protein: CASSLGPGGATYEQYF
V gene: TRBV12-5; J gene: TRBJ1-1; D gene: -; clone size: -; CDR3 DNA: TGTGCTAGTGGTTTGTCCGGGGGGTTAGGTACTGAAACTTTCTTT; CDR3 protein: CASGLSGGLGTETFF
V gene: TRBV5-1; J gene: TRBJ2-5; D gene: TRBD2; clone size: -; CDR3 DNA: TGCGCCAGCAGTAGTAGCGGGATGTGGTGGGAGACCCAGTACTTC; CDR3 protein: CASSSSGMWWETQYF
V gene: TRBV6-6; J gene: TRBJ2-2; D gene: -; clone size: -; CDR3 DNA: TGTGCCAGCAGTTACTCGGAACTGACAGAGCTGTTTTTT; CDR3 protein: CASSYSELTELFF
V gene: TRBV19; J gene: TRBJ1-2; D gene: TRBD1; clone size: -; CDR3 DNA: TGTGCCAGTAGCAGGACAGGGAACTATGGCTACACCTTC; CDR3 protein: CASSRTGNYGYTF
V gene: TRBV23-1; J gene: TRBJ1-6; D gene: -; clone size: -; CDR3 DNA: TGCGCCAGCAGTCAATCTTTAGGGCAGGGTGGTAATTCACCCCTCCACTTT; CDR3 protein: CASSQSLGQGGNSPLHF
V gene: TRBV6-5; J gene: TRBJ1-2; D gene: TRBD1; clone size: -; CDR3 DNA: TGTGCCAGCAGTTACGGACAGGGGCTTGGCTACACCTTC; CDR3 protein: CASSYGQGLGYTF
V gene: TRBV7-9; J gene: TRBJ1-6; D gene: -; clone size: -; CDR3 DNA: TGTGCCAGCAGCTCAGGGTTGGGGAGTTCACCCCTCCACTTT; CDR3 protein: CASSSGLGSSPLHF
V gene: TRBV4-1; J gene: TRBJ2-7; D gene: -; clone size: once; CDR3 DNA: TGCGCCAGCAGCCAAGTGGAGACAGGTGCATACGAGCAGTACTTC; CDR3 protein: CASSQVETGAYEQYF
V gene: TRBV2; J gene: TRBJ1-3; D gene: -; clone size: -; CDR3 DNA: TGTGCCAGCAGGACCGCAAACTCTGGAAACACCATATATTTT; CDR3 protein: CASRTANSGNTIYF
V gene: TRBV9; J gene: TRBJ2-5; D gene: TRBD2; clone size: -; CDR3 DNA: TGTGCCAGCAGCCCAGGACTAGCGAAAGAGACCCAGTACTTC; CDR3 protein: CASSPGLAKETQYF
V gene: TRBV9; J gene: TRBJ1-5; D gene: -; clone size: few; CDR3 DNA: TGTGCCAGCGGGAGGACGTTCAATCAGCCCCAGCATTTT; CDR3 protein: CASGRTFNQPQHF
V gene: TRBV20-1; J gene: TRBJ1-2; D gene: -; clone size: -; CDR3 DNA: TGCAGTGCAAAGTCACGGGGAATGAGCTTC; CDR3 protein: CSAKSRGMSF
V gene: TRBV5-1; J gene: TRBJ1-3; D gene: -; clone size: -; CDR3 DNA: TGCGCCAGCAGCATCCGCGGACTGGCTTCTGGAAACACCATATATTTT; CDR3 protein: CASSIRGLASGNTIYF
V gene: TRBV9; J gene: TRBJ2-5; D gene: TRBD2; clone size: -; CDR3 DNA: TGTGCCAGCAGCGTCGATCTAGCGGGGGGCCTACAAGAGACCCAGTACTTC; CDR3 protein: CASSVDLAGGLQETQYF
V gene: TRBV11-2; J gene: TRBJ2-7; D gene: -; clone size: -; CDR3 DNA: TGTGCCAGCAGCTCTTGGACAGCCTCCTCCTACGAGCAGTACTTC; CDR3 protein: CASSSWTASSYEQYF
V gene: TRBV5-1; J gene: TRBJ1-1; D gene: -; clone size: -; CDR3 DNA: TGCGCCAGCAGCGGGGGGAACACTGAAGCTTTCTTT; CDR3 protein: CASSGGNTEAFF
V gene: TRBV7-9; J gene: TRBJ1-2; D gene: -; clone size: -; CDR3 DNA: TGTGCCAGCAGCTCATCGGCCCGGAGCTACACCTTC; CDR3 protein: CASSSSARSYTF
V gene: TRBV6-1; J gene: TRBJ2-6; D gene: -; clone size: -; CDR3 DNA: TGTGCCACTCGAGAAGGGGCTGGGGCCAACGTCCTGACTTTC; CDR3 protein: CATREGAGANVLTF
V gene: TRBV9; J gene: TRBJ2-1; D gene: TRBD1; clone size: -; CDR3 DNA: TGTGCCAGCACCCCCTTTACAGGGGGGTTAGGTGAGCAGTTCTTC; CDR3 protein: CASTPFTGGLGEQFF
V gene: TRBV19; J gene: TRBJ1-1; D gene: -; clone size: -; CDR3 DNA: TGTGCCAGTAAGCGGCCGAACACTGAAGCTTCCTTT; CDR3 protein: CASKRPNTEASF
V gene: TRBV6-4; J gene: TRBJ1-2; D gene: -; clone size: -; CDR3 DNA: TGTGCCAGCAGTGACTCGACGACCCGAGGCTACACCTTC; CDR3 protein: CASSDSTTRGYTF
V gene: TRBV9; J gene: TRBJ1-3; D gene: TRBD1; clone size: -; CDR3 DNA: TGTGCCAGCTCAGTGGGAGGACAGGGGGCGAACACCATATATTTT; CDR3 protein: CASSVGGQGANTIYF
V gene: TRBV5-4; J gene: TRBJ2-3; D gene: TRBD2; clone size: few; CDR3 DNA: TGTGCCAGCAGCTTGGCCTTGGGGGGGGGCACAGATACGCAGTATTTT; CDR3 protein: CASSLALGGGTDTQYF
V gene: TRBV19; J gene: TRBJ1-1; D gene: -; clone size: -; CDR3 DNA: TGTGCCAGTAGTATGGGAAGGGGCCGGCGCACTGAAGCTTTCTTT; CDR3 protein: CASSMGRGRRTEAFF
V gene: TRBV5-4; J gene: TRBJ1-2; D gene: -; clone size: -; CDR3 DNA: TGTGCCAGCAGCTCAATGGGGGGGAACTATGGCTACACCTTC; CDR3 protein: CASSSMGGNYGYTF